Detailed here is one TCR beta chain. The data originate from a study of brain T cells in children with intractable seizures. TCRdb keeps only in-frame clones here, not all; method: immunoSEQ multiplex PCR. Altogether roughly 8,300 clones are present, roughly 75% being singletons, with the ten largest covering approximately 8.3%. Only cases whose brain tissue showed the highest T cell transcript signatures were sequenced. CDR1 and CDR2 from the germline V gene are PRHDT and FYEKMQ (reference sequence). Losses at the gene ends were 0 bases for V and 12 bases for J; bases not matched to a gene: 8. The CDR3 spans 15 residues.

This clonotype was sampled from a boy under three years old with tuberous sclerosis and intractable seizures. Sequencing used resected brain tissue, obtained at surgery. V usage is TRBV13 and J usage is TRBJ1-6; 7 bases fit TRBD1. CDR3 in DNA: TGTGCCAGCAGCTTAGGCAGGGGCAGGGGGGTACCCCTCCACTTT. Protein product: CASSLGRGRGVPLHF.